Listed below are T cell receptor beta chains from one sample, sequenced in a study of blood T cell repertoires in COVID-19. The assay was immunoSEQ multiplex PCR, and TCRdb's table has in-frame clones only and misses some. The table lists 150,000 to 200,000 clones, about 86% of them singletons. Sequencing used peripheral blood. The source is a man aged 55 to 70 with acute or convalescent COVID-19. The conserved cysteine and the conserved F or W are not part of the CDR3 here. The order of the fields is J gene, V gene, CDR3 protein.

J: TRBJ1-5; V: TRBV7-9; CDR3: ASSLNRDQPQH
J: TRBJ2-1; V: TRBV2; CDR3: ASSGTGGYNEQF
J: TRBJ2-1; V: TRBV4-2; CDR3: ASSPFHLASSYNEQF
J: TRBJ1-2; V: TRBV18; CDR3: ASSPSRDYGYT
J: TRBJ1-5; V: TRBV11-2; CDR3: ASSSKRGQPQH
J: TRBJ1-2; V: TRBV24-1; CDR3: ATSEATAGDYGYT
J: TRBJ2-7; V: TRBV28; CDR3: ASLQRPGEQY
J: TRBJ1-2; V: TRBV28; CDR3: ASSFKFGLQGGGYT
J: TRBJ2-5; V: TRBV4-1; CDR3: ASSQGNEGEETQY
J: TRBJ1-6; V: TRBV7-3; CDR3: ASSLQGARNSPLH
J: TRBJ2-1; V: TRBV7-9; CDR3: ASSSDSPYYNEQF
J: TRBJ2-1; V: TRBV7-3; CDR3: ASSFASGWGEQF
J: TRBJ2-2; V: TRBV5-4; CDR3: ASSLGATGELF
J: TRBJ2-1; V: TRBV15; CDR3: ATSRDLVRVYNEQF
J: TRBJ2-1; V: TRBV28; CDR3: ASSLSSRGEQF
J: TRBJ1-2; V: TRBV5-1; CDR3: ASSLEDRGRGYT
J: TRBJ2-3; V: TRBV2; CDR3: ASRISGSTDTQY
J: TRBJ1-2; V: TRBV30; CDR3: AWSPPGTGQISYGYT
J: TRBJ2-7; V: TRBV7-2; CDR3: ASSWTSGSFYEQY
J: TRBJ1-2; V: TRBV14; CDR3: ASSTGQGSFGYT
J: TRBJ2-7; V: TRBV5-1; CDR3: ASSLGAATYEQY
J: TRBJ1-2; V: TRBV4-1; CDR3: ASSQPMGGSRGYT
J: TRBJ1-2; V: TRBV7-9; CDR3: ASSLTGVFGYT
J: TRBJ1-2; V: TRBV9; CDR3: ASSSITGGADGYT